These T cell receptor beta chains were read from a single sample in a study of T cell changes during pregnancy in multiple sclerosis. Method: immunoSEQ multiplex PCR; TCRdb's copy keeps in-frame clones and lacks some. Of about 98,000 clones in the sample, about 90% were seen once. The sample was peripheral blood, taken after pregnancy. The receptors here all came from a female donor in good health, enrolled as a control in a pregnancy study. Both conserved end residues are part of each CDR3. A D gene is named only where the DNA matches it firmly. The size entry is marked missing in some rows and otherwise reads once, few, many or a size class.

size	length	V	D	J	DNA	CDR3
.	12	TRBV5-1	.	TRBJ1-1	TGCGCCAGCAGGTGGGCGGGAGGGGAAGCTTTCTTT	CASRWAGGEAFF
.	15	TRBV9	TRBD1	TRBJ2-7	TGTGCCAGCAGCGAATCCGGGACAGGGACCTACGAGCAGTACTTC	CASSESGTGTYEQYF
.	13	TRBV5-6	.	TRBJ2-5	TGTGCCAGCAGCTTAAGGACAGAAGAGACCCAGTACTTC	CASSLRTEETQYF
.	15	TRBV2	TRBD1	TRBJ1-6	TGTGCCAGCAGTGAGGGACAGGGGGGGTATGAGCCCCTCCACTTT	CASSEGQGGYEPLHF
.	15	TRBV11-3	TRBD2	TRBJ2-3	TGTGCCAGCAGCTTACTAGCGGGGAACACAGATACGCAGTATTTT	CASSLLAGNTDTQYF
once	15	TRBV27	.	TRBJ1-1	TGTGCCAGCAGTTTCTTGACAGGAATGAACACTGAAGCTTTCTTT	CASSFLTGMNTEAFF
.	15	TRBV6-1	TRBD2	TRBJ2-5	TGTGCCAGCACTTCCTCCGGGACTAGTGCAGAGACCCAGTACTTC	CASTSSGTSAETQYF
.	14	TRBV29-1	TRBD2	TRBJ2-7	TGCAGCGTTGAAGGCCTAGCGGGAAGCTACGAGCAGTACTTC	CSVEGLAGSYEQYF
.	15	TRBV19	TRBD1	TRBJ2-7	TGTGCCAGTAGTATCGGGACAGGGTTACGCTACGAGCAGTACTTC	CASSIGTGLRYEQYF
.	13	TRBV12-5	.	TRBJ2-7	TGTGCTAGTGGGCAGGGAATACGGTACGAGCAGTACTTC	CASGQGIRYEQYF
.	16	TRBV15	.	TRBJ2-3	TGTGCCACCAGCAGAGGACAGGAGATAAGCACAGATACGCAGTATTTT	CATSRGQEISTDTQYF
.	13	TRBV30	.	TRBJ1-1	TGTGCCTGGAGGGGGAGGGTGGCCCCTGAAGCTTTCTTT	CAWRGRVAPEAFF
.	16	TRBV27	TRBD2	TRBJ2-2	TGTGCCAGCAGGAAACTAGCGGGGACGAACACCGGGGAGCTGTTTTTT	CASRKLAGTNTGELFF
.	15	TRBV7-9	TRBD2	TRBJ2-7	TGTGCCAGCAGCCCCCTTAGCGGGAATTTGGGCGAGCAGTACTTC	CASSPLSGNLGEQYF
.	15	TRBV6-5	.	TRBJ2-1	TGTGCCAGCAGGGATCTTAGCGGCCCCTACAATGAGCAGTTCTTC	CASRDLSGPYNEQFF
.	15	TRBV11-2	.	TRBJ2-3	TGTGCCAGCAGCTTAGGACTCCAGTGGGCAGATACGCAGTATTTT	CASSLGLQWADTQYF
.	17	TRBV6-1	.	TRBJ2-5	TGTGCCAGCAGTGACCTAGGGCGGGAACCGTACCAAGAGACCCAGTACTTC	CASSDLGREPYQETQYF
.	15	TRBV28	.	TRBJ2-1	TGTGCCAGCAGTTTTAGGGGACTCTCCTACAATGAGCAGTTCTTC	CASSFRGLSYNEQFF